The 3 T cell receptor beta chains below all came from one sample that was sequenced in a study of blood T cell repertoires in COVID-19 (dated by TCRdb to 2018 to 2021). Receptor libraries were prepared by the immunoSEQ multiplex PCR assay. In its TCRdb copy, this immuneACCESS table keeps in-frame sequences only and misses some clones. Where compared with another copy, unresolved V genes explain less than half of these, and the others have no known cause. The sample records tens of thousands of clones, around three quarters of which are singletons. The top ten clonotypes cover around a quarter of the sample. The sequenced sample consisted of peripheral blood. These receptors were collected from a man older than 75 with acute or convalescent COVID-19.

The rearrangement links TRBV2 to TRBJ2-3, with 11 nucleotides matching TRBD2. The CDR3 spans 16 residues. The germline V gene encodes CDR1 SNHLY and CDR2 FYNNEI. The trim removed 6 bases at V and 3 bases at J, leaving 8 bases unmatched. The CDR3 DNA reads TGTGCCAGCAGGACCCCGCCTAGCGGGAGGACAGATACGCAGTATTTT. Amino acids: CASRTPPSGRTDTQYF.

The rearrangement joins TRBV5-1 to TRBJ2-7; 8 nucleotides match TRBD1. Germline loops: CDR1 SGHRS, CDR2 YFSETQ. V shed 3 bases and J 2 bases; nucleotides not matched to a gene: 4. The CDR3 has 14 amino acids. CDR3 sequence: CASSSAQGAYEQYF. The CDR3 DNA is TGCGCCAGCAGCTCGGCACAGGGGGCCTACGAGCAGTACTTC.

The V and J genes are TRBV7-2 and TRBJ1-2; D gene unclear. Germline CDR1 SGHTA, CDR2 FQGNSA. V was cut by 0 bases and J by 4 bases, with 9 bases left in between. The CDR3 has 14 residues. DNA of the CDR3: TGTGCCAGCAGCTTAGCTTCACGGAGCTATGGCTACACCTTC. Protein: CASSLASRSYGYTF.